This T cell receptor (beta chain) appears in the sequencing data of a study of blood T cell repertoires in COVID-19. Looking at the study overall: From T cells, B-cell-depleted T cells, or PBMCs came the material, which was cDNA or gDNA.

Clones were read by immunoSEQ multiplex PCR, and TCRdb kept only the in-frame ones, dropping some. The top ten hold 4.5% to 7.5% of the sample, which has 160,000 or so clones, 70% to 90% seen once. Looked up from germline, CDR1 is LNHDA and CDR2 is SQIVND (reference sequence). The CDR3 runs 15 residues. Trimming cost V 3 bases and J 2 bases, with 10 bases left between them. All enrollees were about 18 to 100 years old and from about two dozen US areas. The sequencing sample was made of PBMCs or T cells enriched from blood (not recorded which). The chain combines TRBV19 with TRBJ1-4, with a weak D call TRBD1 (5 bases). The origin of this receptor is a man aged 35 to 55 who had recovered from COVID-19. The CDR3 loop is CASSIRAGTNEKLFF. DNA of the CDR3: TGTGCCAGTAGTATCAGGGCAGGGACTAATGAAAAACTGTTTTTT.